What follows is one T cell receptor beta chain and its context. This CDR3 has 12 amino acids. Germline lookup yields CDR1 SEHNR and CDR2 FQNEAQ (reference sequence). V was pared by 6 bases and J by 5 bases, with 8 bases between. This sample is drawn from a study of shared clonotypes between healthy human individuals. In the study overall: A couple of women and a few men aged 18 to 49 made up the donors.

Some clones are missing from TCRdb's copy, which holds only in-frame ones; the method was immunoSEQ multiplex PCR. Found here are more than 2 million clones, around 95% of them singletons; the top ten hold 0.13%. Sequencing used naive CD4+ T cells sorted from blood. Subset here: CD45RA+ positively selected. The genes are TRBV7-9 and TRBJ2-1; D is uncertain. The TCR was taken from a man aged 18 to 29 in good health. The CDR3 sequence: CASSKNHNEQFF. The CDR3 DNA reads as TGTGCCAGCAGTAAAAATCACAATGAGCAGTTCTTC.